The 23 T cell receptor beta chains listed next were all sequenced from one sample in a study of T-cell memory formation after mild COVID-19. TCRdb re-analysed the 5' RACE reads in MiXCR, keeping a single row per CDR3 protein. The sample lists a few hundred thousand distinct CDR3 sequences, 20% to 25% occurring once. Sequencing used PBMCs or a T cell subset sorted from them (not recorded which). Receptors were obtained from an adult woman who had mild COVID-19 (a few samples of this study predate the infection). Cell type and time point are not known.

This clonotype was recorded a few times. This rearrangement joins TRBV5-5 to TRBJ2-3, with D perhaps matching TRBD1 or TRBD2 (5 bases each). The CDR3 has 15 residues. Per germline, CDR1 SGHKS and CDR2 YYEKEE (reference sequence). The ends were cut back, 4 bases at V and 4 bases at J, with 16 bases in the middle. CDR3 amino acids: CASSVLGPPADTQYF. In DNA form, the CDR3 reads TGTGCCAGCAGCGTTTTGGGACCCCCAGCAGATACGCAGTATTTT.

This clonotype was counted between two and nine times. The DNA for the CDR3 is TGTGCCAGCAGCGCGTGGAAGGGCGGATACACAGATACGCAGTATTTT. This sequence encodes CASSAWKGGYTDTQYF. The rearrangement links TRBV9 to TRBJ2-3; D remains ambiguous. The germline CDR1 and CDR2 sequences are SGDLS and YYNGEE. Between the trimmed V and J ends, which lost 3 bases and 2 bases, there was a span of 16 bases. The CDR3 extends over 16 amino acids.

In its sample, this clonotype was seen many times. The rearrangement links TRBV7-9 to TRBJ1-3; D not certain. This CDR3 contains 16 residues. CDR1 SEHNR and CDR2 FQNEAQ come from the germline V gene (reference sequence). Trimming removed 5 bases from V and 0 bases from J, with 14 bases in between. The CDR3: CASSEKRRVSGNTIYF. The CDR3 coding sequence is TGTGCCAGCAGCGAAAAAAGACGGGTCTCTGGAAACACCATATATTTT.

This chain's CDR3 is CASSLGTGPQETQYF. The CDR3 DNA is TGTGCCAGCAGCCTCGGGACAGGGCCTCAAGAGACCCAGTACTTC. The chain combines TRBV7-2 with TRBJ2-5, with TRBD1 identical over 9 bases. Germline V gene sequence: CDR1 SGHTA, CDR2 FQGNSA. V lost 5 bases and J lost 2; bases outside the gene matches: 6. The CDR3 covers 15 residues. The variable domain in full, with the rest retrieved from reference TRBV7-2 and TRBJ2-5, is GAGVSQSPSNKVTEKGKDVELRCDPISGHTALYWYRQSLGQGLEFLIYFQGNSAPDKSGLPSDRFSAERTGGSVSTLTIQRTQQEDSAVYLCASSLGTGPQETQYFGPGTRLLVL.

The rearrangement uses TRBV20-1 and TRBJ2-3; TRBD2 agrees at 14 bases. The CDR3 is 17 residues long. V lost 0 bases, J lost 4 bases, and 6 bases stayed unmatched. In germline, CDR1 is DFQATT, CDR2 SNEGSKA (reference sequence). The CDR3 loop is CSARDQETSGGADTQYF. The CDR3 nucleotides read TGCAGTGCTAGAGATCAGGAGACTAGCGGGGGGGCAGATACGCAGTATTTT.

The V gene is TRBV7-6, the J gene TRBJ1-6, with 8 nucleotides matching TRBD1. The V and J ends lost 5 bases and 6 bases, in that order; junction bases with no gene match: 6. Germline-derived CDR1 and CDR2 are SGHVS and FNYEAQ. CDR3 length: 15 residues. CDR3 region: CASSPGQGRNSPLHF. CDR3 bases: TGTGCCAGCAGCCCCGGACAGGGTCGTAATTCACCCCTCCACTTT.

The J gene is TRBJ2-2, the V gene TRBV5-1; D remains unclear. Trimming shortened V by 2 bases and J by 2 bases, and 16 bases separated the two germline ends. The CDR3 runs to 17 residues. CDR1 and CDR2 (germline): SGHRS, YFSETQ. In DNA form, the CDR3 reads TGCGCCAGCAGCTTTGTCCCCTCGACCACCAACACCGGGGAGCTGTTTTTT. Translated: CASSFVPSTTNTGELFF. Drawing the rest from reference TRBV5-1 and TRBJ2-2, the complete variable domain is KAGVTQTPRYLIKTRGQQVTLSCSPISGHRSVSWYQQTPGQGLQFLFEYFSETQRNKGNFPGRFSGRQFSNSRSEMNVSTLELGDSALYLCASSFVPSTTNTGELFFGEGSRLTVL.

This clonotype turned up a few times. The chain couples TRBV29-1 to TRBJ1-1; the match to TRBD1 covers 7 bases. The junction had 8 bases not matched to a gene; V was cut back by 6 bases and J by 4 bases. The CDR3 has 13 residues. CDR1 SQVTM and CDR2 ANQGSEA come from the germline V gene. CDR3 sequence reads: CSVTGEWGTEAFF. The CDR3 DNA reads TGCAGCGTCACAGGGGAATGGGGCACTGAAGCTTTCTTT. Full variable domain (missing parts from reference TRBV29-1 and TRBJ1-1): SAVISQKPSRDICQRGTSLTIQCQVDSQVTMMFWYRQQPGQSLTLIATANQGSEATYESGFVIDKFPISRPNLTFSTLTVSNMSPEDSSIYLCSVTGEWGTEAFFGQGTRLTVV.

Details on this clonotype: Since a much larger clone is just one base distant, this may be a read error. V usage is TRBV10-3 and J usage is TRBJ2-7; 7 bases align to TRBD2. Germline loops: CDR1 ENHRY, CDR2 SYGVKD. CDR3 length: 12 amino acids. The V segment lost 6 bases and the J segment 4 bases; nucleotides outside the gene matches: 3. CDR3 in amino acids: CAIRRDYYEQYF. The CDR3 DNA sequence: TGTGCCATCAGAAGGGACTATTACGAGCAGTACTTC.

This clonotype was observed a handful of times. This chain connects TRBV11-2 to TRBJ2-3, with a weak D call TRBD2 (5 bases). V lost 4 bases and J 2 bases, leaving 7 bases between the germline ends. The CDR3 runs to 13 residues. Germline values: CDR1 SGHAT, CDR2 FQNNGV. The DNA of the CDR3 is TGTGCCAGCAGCTCTGGACTCACAGATACGCAGTATTTT. Translation gives CASSSGLTDTQYF.

The V and J genes are TRBV6-2 or TRBV6-3 and TRBJ2-7; tentatively, D is TRBD1 (5 bases). The CDR3 is 14 residues long. The germline V and J ends were trimmed by 8 bases and 1 base, with 15 bases remaining between them. CDR1 and CDR2 (germline): MNHEY, SVGEGT. The CDR3 reads CASEGVPGSYEQYF. DNA of the CDR3: TGTGCCAGCGAAGGGGTACCGGGTTCCTACGAGCAGTACTTC.

The V call is TRBV7-2, the J call TRBJ1-2; D is unclear. The germline V gene encodes CDR1 SGHTA and CDR2 FQGNSA. The CDR3 is 13 amino acids. The ends were cut back, 1 base at V and 4 bases at J, with 7 bases in the middle. The CDR3 sequence is CASSLGAPYGYTF. CDR3 DNA sequence: TGTGCCAGCAGCTTAGGGGCACCCTATGGCTACACCTTC.

This clonotype was recorded a few times. This chain joins TRBV20-1 and TRBJ2-6, with unresolved D. In germline, CDR1 is DFQATT, CDR2 SNEGSKA (reference sequence). The CDR3 runs 14 residues. Trimming pared 6 bases from V and 0 bases from J, leaving 9 bases between. CDR3: CSAGNPSGANVLTF. DNA of the CDR3: TGCAGTGCCGGCAATCCCTCTGGGGCCAACGTCCTGACTTTC.

This clonotype has only a few counts. The genes are TRBV29-1 and TRBJ2-7; 9 bases align to TRBD1. CDR3 size: 14 residues. V trimming: 6 bases; J trimming: 0 bases; junction bases outside the gene matches: 6. Germline CDR1 is SQVTM and CDR2 is ANQGSEA. CDR3 protein: CSVKTGGSSYEQYF. CDR3 DNA: TGCAGCGTAAAGACAGGGGGTAGCTCCTACGAGCAGTACTTC.

This clonotype was seen repeatedly, ten times or more. This chain links TRBV13 with TRBJ2-2, with D unclear. Trimming took off 2 bases at V and 5 bases at J, with 12 bases between the two ends. CDR1 PRHDT and CDR2 FYEKMQ come from the germline V gene (reference sequence). The CDR3 is 15 amino acids. DNA of the CDR3: TGTGCCAGCAGCTTAAGGTCCTGGTCGACCGGGGAGCTGTTTTTT. It codes for CASSLRSWSTGELFF.

The chain has TRBV5-1 and TRBJ1-2; possible D gene TRBD1, 6 bases. The length of the CDR3 is 14 residues. V lost 5 bases and J lost 2, with 13 bases in between. Germline CDR1 reads SGHRS; CDR2 reads YFSETQ. CDR3 nucleotides: TGCGCCAGCAGTGTGACAGGAGCGAACTATGGCTACACCTTC. Protein product: CASSVTGANYGYTF.

The chain carries TRBV5-4 and TRBJ2-3; 7 nucleotides align to TRBD2. CDR1 and CDR2 from the germline V gene are SGHNT and YYREEE (reference sequence). J gave up 2 bases and V 4 bases, and 4 bases lay outside the gene matches. The CDR3 loop spans 14 amino acids. CDR3 loop: CASSAGLDTDTQYF. In DNA, the CDR3 is TGTGCCAGCAGCGCAGGACTAGACACAGATACGCAGTATTTT. The full variable domain, its missing parts supplied by reference TRBV5-4 and TRBJ2-3, is ETGVTQSPTHLIKTRGQQVTLRCSSQSGHNTVSWYQQALGQGPQFIFQYYREEENGRGNFPPRFSGLQFPNYSSELNVNALELDDSALYLCASSAGLDTDTQYFGPGTRLTVL.

This rearrangement joins TRBV6-6 to TRBJ2-7, with 14 nucleotides matching TRBD2. The V gene's germline CDR1 is MNHNY and CDR2 SVGAGI (reference sequence). The junction had 9 bases not matched to a gene; V was cut back by 6 bases and J by 5 bases. The CDR3 totals 16 residues. CDR3 sequence (DNA): TGTGCCAGCAGGGACTTAGGGACTAGCGGGAGCGACGAGCAGTACTTC. It specifies CASRDLGTSGSDEQYF.

This clonotype was observed a handful of times. The gene calls are TRBV12-3 or TRBV12-4 and TRBJ1-2; TRBD1 might be the D (6 bases). V lost 5 bases, J lost 4 bases, and 11 bases lay in between. This CDR3 comprises 13 residues. CDR3: CASSRDISYGYTF. The CDR3 DNA sequence: TGTGCCAGCAGTCGGGACATTAGCTATGGCTACACCTTC.

The chain employs TRBV2 and TRBJ1-1; 8 bases map to TRBD1. Germline values: CDR1 SNHLY, CDR2 FYNNEI. The V and J ends lost 6 bases and 1 base, in that order; junction bases with no gene match: 7. The CDR3 sequence is 15 residues long. CDR3 bases: TGTGCCAGCAGCGACCGCAGGGGGCCGAACACTGAAGCTTTCTTT. Protein: CASSDRRGPNTEAFF.

In its sample, this clonotype was seen a few times. V and J are TRBV6-5 and TRBJ2-7; D may be TRBD1 (6 bases). From germline, CDR1 is MNHEY and CDR2 SVGAGI. Trimming took 5 bases from V and 3 from J, leaving 11 bases between them. There are 13 residues in the CDR3. The CDR3 spells CASSRQANYEQYF. Here the CDR3 DNA reads TGTGCCAGCAGTAGACAGGCCAACTACGAGCAGTACTTC.

This clonotype was detected only a few times. This chain joins TRBV29-1 and TRBJ2-7; TRBD1 or TRBD2 may be the D gene (6 bases each). The ends were cut back, 3 bases at V and 5 bases at J, with 11 bases in the middle. CDR1 and CDR2 from the germline V gene are SQVTM and ANQGSEA. The CDR3 is 12 amino acids. The CDR3 bases are TGCAGCGTTGAGGAGGGGGACAACGAGCAGTACTTC. It encodes CSVEEGDNEQYF.

The sample holds a few counts of this clonotype. This chain joins TRBV6-5 and TRBJ2-7, with 10 bases matching TRBD1. Unmatched junction bases numbered 6, after V lost 10 bases and J lost 6 bases. The CDR3 loop spans 12 amino acids. Per germline, CDR1 MNHEY and CDR2 SVGAGI. As DNA, the CDR3 is TGTGCCACCCGGGACAGGGGTCGCGAGCAGTACTTC. Translated, it gives CATRDRGREQYF.